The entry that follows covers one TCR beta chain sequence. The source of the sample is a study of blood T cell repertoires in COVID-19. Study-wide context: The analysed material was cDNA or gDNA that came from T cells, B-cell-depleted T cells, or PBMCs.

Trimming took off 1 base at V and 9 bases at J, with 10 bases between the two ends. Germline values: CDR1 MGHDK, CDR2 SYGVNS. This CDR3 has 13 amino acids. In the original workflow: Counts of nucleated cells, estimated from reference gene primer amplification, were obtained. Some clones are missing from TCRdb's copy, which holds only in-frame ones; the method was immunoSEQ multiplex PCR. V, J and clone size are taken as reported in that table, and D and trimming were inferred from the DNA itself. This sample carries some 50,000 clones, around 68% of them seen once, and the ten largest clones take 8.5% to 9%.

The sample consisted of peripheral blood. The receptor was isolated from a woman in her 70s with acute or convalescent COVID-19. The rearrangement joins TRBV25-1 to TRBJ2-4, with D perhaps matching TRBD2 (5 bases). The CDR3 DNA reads TGTGCCAGCAGTGAATGGAGGTCGGGCATTCAGTACTTC. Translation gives CASSEWRSGIQYF.